Following are 22 T cell receptor beta chains from one sample sequenced in a study of T cell changes during pregnancy in multiple sclerosis. Method: immunoSEQ multiplex PCR; TCRdb's copy keeps in-frame clones and lacks some. The table includes some 120,000 clones, more than 85% detected once. This specimen was peripheral blood, taken in the third trimester of pregnancy. The receptors derive from a female donor with multiple sclerosis, enrolled in a pregnancy study.

The gene calls are TRBV2 and TRBJ1-1; D call uncertain. The germline CDR1 and CDR2 sequences are SNHLY and FYNNEI. Trimming left V 6 bases short and J 4 bases short, with 9 bases between. The CDR3 contains 12 residues. The CDR3 here is CASSTEATEAFF. The CDR3 region has the DNA TGTGCCAGCAGCACCGAAGCCACTGAAGCTTTCTTT.

This chain links TRBV5-1 with TRBJ1-2, with D possibly being TRBD1 (5 bases). V lost 1 base, J lost 0 bases, and 19 bases lay in between. The CDR3 spans 18 residues. Germline V lookup: CDR1 SGHRS, CDR2 YFSETQ. This CDR3 is CASSLRDFGAGANYGYTF. CDR3 DNA: TGCGCCAGCAGCTTGCGGGACTTTGGCGCCGGAGCTAACTATGGCTACACCTTC.

The chain employs TRBV1 and TRBJ2-7; no check of the table's D call, TRBD2, against the DNA was made. TRBV1 is a known pseudogene. CDR3 length: 17 residues. In DNA form, the CDR3 reads TGCACCAGCAGCCAAGATAGAACTTCCGGTCGAAGATACGAGCAGTACTTC. Amino acid sequence: CTSSQDRTSGRRYEQYF.

The gene calls are TRBV19 and TRBJ2-1, with 8 bases identical to TRBD1. J was trimmed by 3 bases and V by 9 bases; bases with no gene match: 13. The length of the CDR3 is 16 residues. Looked up from germline, CDR1 is LNHDA and CDR2 is SQIVND (reference sequence). The CDR3 DNA reads TGTGCCAGCACCCCTTTGGGGACAGGCCTCTACAATGAGCAGTTCTTC. Amino acid sequence: CASTPLGTGLYNEQFF.

The genes are TRBV5-4 and TRBJ1-2; tentative D call: TRBD1 (6 bases). The germline gives CDR1 SGHNT, CDR2 YYREEE (reference sequence). There are 14 residues in the CDR3. V lost 5 bases and J 7 bases, leaving 18 bases between the germline ends. CDR3 bases: TGTGCCAGCAGTTCTTTACAGGGAGAAGGTGGCTACACCTTC. Translated: CASSSLQGEGGYTF.

The chain uses TRBV2 and TRBJ2-3; no firm D call. This CDR3 spans 13 amino acids. The germline V gene has CDR1 SNHLY and CDR2 FYNNEI. V was clipped by 3 bases and J by 1 base, with 5 bases between them. CDR3 amino acids: CASSDSGTDTQYF. The CDR3 nucleotides are TGTGCCAGCAGTGACTCGGGCACAGATACGCAGTATTTT.

This clone was detected only once. This chain links TRBV7-3 with TRBJ1-1; 9 bases are a match to TRBD1. The CDR3 runs to 14 residues. The V gene end was trimmed by 6 bases and the J gene end by 4 bases; junction bases not matched to a gene: 6. CDR1 SGHTA and CDR2 FQGTGA come from the germline V gene. For the CDR3, the DNA is TGTGCCAGCAGTTTGACAGGGGGTATCACTGAAGCTTTCTTT. Translated: CASSLTGGITEAFF.

J is TRBJ2-3 and V is TRBV27; 10 bases are a match to TRBD2. Germline V CDR1 and CDR2: MNHEY, SMNVEV (reference sequence). The V and J ends lost 6 bases and 2 bases, in that order; junction bases with no gene match: 5. The CDR3 totals 15 residues. As DNA, the CDR3 is TGTGCCAGCAGGCTAGCGGGGGCCAACACAGATACGCAGTATTTT. It encodes CASRLAGANTDTQYF.

The V call is TRBV28, the J call TRBJ2-7, with D possibly being TRBD1 (6 bases). This CDR3 is 14 amino acids long. Germline V gives CDR1 MDHEN, CDR2 SYDVKM. Trimming shortened V by 5 bases and J by 2 bases, and 13 bases separated the two germline ends. CDR3 bases: TGTGCCAGCAGTCTCGGGACATTCACCTACGAGCAGTACTTC. Its translation: CASSLGTFTYEQYF.

The rearrangement joins TRBV5-6 to TRBJ1-1, with TRBD1 identical over 9 bases. There are 15 residues in the CDR3. Germline CDR1 and CDR2: SGHDT and YYEEEE. J was trimmed by 5 bases and V by 4 bases; bases with no gene match: 9. The DNA of the CDR3 is TGTGCCAGCAGCCCCCGGGACAGGGTTCGGACTGAAGCTTTCTTT. Its translation: CASSPRDRVRTEAFF.

This clone was detected only once. V is TRBV27 and J is TRBJ2-5; 14 bases agree with TRBD2. Germline CDR1 reads MNHEY; CDR2 reads SMNVEV (reference sequence). The V gene end was trimmed by 5 bases and the J gene end by 1 base; junction bases not matched to a gene: 12. The length of the CDR3 is 19 residues. The CDR3 loop is CASSPRTSGGPPFQETQYF. The CDR3 nucleotides are TGTGCCAGCAGTCCTCGGACTAGCGGGGGGCCACCCTTCCAAGAGACCCAGTACTTC.

V gene TRBV11-3 combines with J gene TRBJ2-7, with D hard to call. Per germline, CDR1 SGHNT and CDR2 YENEEA. V dropped 1 base and J dropped 7 bases, with 8 bases sitting between them. There are 12 residues in the CDR3. In nucleotides, the CDR3 is TGTGCCAGCAGCTTAGGGGCGACGGAGCAGTACTTC. This sequence encodes CASSLGATEQYF.

A single count supports this clone. The V and J genes are TRBV6-5 and TRBJ2-3; tentatively, D is TRBD1 (6 bases). Trimming pared 4 bases from V and 3 bases from J, leaving 11 bases between. The length of the CDR3 is 14 residues. Germline loops: CDR1 MNHEY, CDR2 SVGAGI. CDR3 amino acids: CASSFDRTTDTQYF. The CDR3 bases are TGTGCCAGCAGTTTCGACAGGACTACAGATACGCAGTATTTT.

This clone occurred a few times. The chain employs TRBV5-5 and TRBJ2-1; TRBD2 agrees at 9 bases. Per germline, CDR1 SGHKS and CDR2 YYEKEE (reference sequence). This CDR3 is built from 15 residues. Losses at the gene ends were 2 bases for V and 7 bases for J; bases not matched to a gene: 7. For the CDR3, the DNA is TGTGCCAGCAGCTTACGTAGCGGGAGCACGAATGAGCAGTTCTTC. Its translation: CASSLRSGSTNEQFF.

V gene TRBV27 combines with J gene TRBJ2-2, with 7 bases identical to TRBD1. V shed 6 bases, J shed 8 bases, and the junction held 9 bases outside the gene matches. CDR1 and CDR2 (germline): MNHEY, SMNVEV (reference sequence). This CDR3 is 14 amino acids long. This CDR3 reads CASSPPTGSGELFF. In nucleotides, the CDR3 is TGTGCCAGCAGCCCACCGACAGGGAGTGGGGAGCTGTTTTTT.

V gene TRBV5-5 combines with J gene TRBJ1-2; TRBD1 matches at 7 bases. V shed 2 bases, J shed 5 bases, and the junction held 6 bases outside the gene matches. Germline V CDR1 and CDR2: SGHKS, YYEKEE (reference sequence). There are 14 residues in the CDR3. CDR3 nucleotide sequence: TGTGCCAGCAGCTTAATTGACAGGGATTATGGCTACACCTTC. Translation gives CASSLIDRDYGYTF. Full variable domain (missing parts from reference TRBV5-5 and TRBJ1-2): DAGVTQSPTHLIKTRGQQVTLRCSPISGHKSVSWYQQVLGQGPQFIFQYYEKEERGRGNFPDRFSARQFPNYSSELNVNALLLGDSALYLCASSLIDRDYGYTFGSGTRLTVV.

This chain connects TRBV25-1 to TRBJ1-4; the match to TRBD1 covers 8 bases. The CDR3 runs to 15 residues. V shed 2 bases, J shed 5 bases, and the junction held 4 bases outside the gene matches. From germline, CDR1 is MGHDK and CDR2 SYGVNS. The CDR3 is CASSEGNRGNEKLFF. DNA for the CDR3: TGTGCCAGCAGTGAAGGGAACAGGGGGAATGAAAAACTGTTTTTT.

On this clone itself: The junction does not match germline at one end; this may be a read error. This chain joins TRBV5-1 and TRBJ2-1; perhaps TRBD1 as D (5 bases). Germline V lookup: CDR1 SGHRS, CDR2 YFSETQ. CDR3 size: 14 residues. CDR3 sequence: CASSLVSPGGQGIF. In nucleotides, the CDR3 is TGCGCCAGCAGCTTGGTTTCCCCCGGCGGTCAGGGCATCTTC.

CDR3 sequence reads: CASSFRVAGGQGNEQFF. CDR3 nucleotide sequence: TGCGCCAGCAGCTTCAGGGTAGCGGGGGGCCAGGGTAATGAGCAGTTCTTC. The chain joins TRBV5-1 to TRBJ2-1; the match to TRBD2 covers 10 bases. Trimming removed 2 bases from V and 7 bases from J; junction bases left unmatched: 12. The CDR3 has 17 residues. The germline V gene has CDR1 SGHRS and CDR2 YFSETQ.

CDR3 bases: TGCGCCAGCAAACCGGGACACGGTTACACAGATACGCAGTATTTT. The encoded protein is CASKPGHGYTDTQYF. The rearrangement joins TRBV5-1 to TRBJ2-3, with a tentative D call TRBD1 (6 bases). From germline, CDR1 is SGHRS and CDR2 YFSETQ. Between the trimmed V and J ends, which lost 6 bases and 2 bases, there was a span of 16 bases. This CDR3 region has 15 residues.

CDR3 sequence (DNA): TGTGCCAGCAGTGAAGTGGGGGGGGGCCACAATGAGCAGTTCTTC. Translating it yields CASSEVGGGHNEQFF. The chain combines TRBV6-1 with TRBJ2-1; maybe TRBD2 (7 bases). Between the trimmed V and J ends, which lost 1 base and 5 bases, there was a span of 12 bases. The CDR3 has 15 residues. Germline-derived CDR1 and CDR2 are MNHNS and SASEGT.

The chain combines TRBV19 with TRBJ1-1, with D perhaps TRBD1 (6 bases). The CDR3 is made up of 15 amino acids. V lost 1 base to trimming and J lost 1 base, with 10 bases between them. Per the germline V gene, CDR1 is LNHDA and CDR2 is SQIVND (reference sequence). CDR3 in amino acids: CASSIARTANTEAFF. CDR3 DNA: TGTGCCAGTAGTATAGCTAGGACAGCGAACACTGAAGCTTTCTTT.